One and the same sample provided the 8 T cell receptor beta chains below, sequenced in a study of blood T cell repertoires in COVID-19. Repertoires were generated with immunoSEQ multiplex PCR, while TCRdb's copy carries only in-frame clones and drops some. The table shows fewer than 150,000 clones, with about 84% occurring only once. Sequencing was carried out using PBMCs or T cells enriched from blood (not recorded which). The receptors come from a woman aged 18-29 years who had been exposed to COVID-19.

A few counts support this clone. The chain is built from TRBV6-2 or TRBV6-3 and TRBJ1-1; tentative D call: TRBD1 (5 bases). The germline V gene has CDR1 MNHEY and CDR2 SVGEGT. The CDR3 runs to 13 residues. V gave up 6 bases and J gave up 2 bases, with 10 bases separating them. CDR3 sequence: CASSPTANTEAFF. DNA of the CDR3: TGTGCCAGCAGCCCGACAGCTAACACTGAAGCTTTCTTT.

CDR3 loop: CASSVGTRGYNEQFF. DNA of the CDR3: TGTGCCAGTAGTGTCGGGACTAGAGGCTACAATGAGCAGTTCTTC. The genes are TRBV19 and TRBJ2-1, with 8 bases identical to TRBD2. CDR1 LNHDA and CDR2 SQIVND come from the germline V gene (reference sequence). V lost 5 bases, J lost 3 bases, and 6 bases stayed unmatched. The CDR3 runs to 15 residues. The full variable domain, in which reference TRBV19 and TRBJ2-1 provide the parts outside the CDR3, is DGGITQSPKYLFRKEGQNVTLSCEQNLNHDAMYWYRQDPGQGLRLIYYSQIVNDFQKGDIAEGYSVSREKKESFPLTVTSAQKNPTAFYLCASSVGTRGYNEQFFGPGTRLTVL.

This clone was seen a few times. This chain connects TRBV18 to TRBJ1-1; tentatively, D is TRBD1 (6 bases). V lost 0 bases, J lost 0 bases, and 11 bases lay in between. Germline CDR1 reads KGHSH; CDR2 reads LQKENI. The CDR3 runs 16 residues. The CDR3 protein is CASSPPGHQLNTEAFF. The CDR3 DNA reads TGTGCCAGCTCACCACCGGGACACCAACTGAACACTGAAGCTTTCTTT.

V and J are TRBV21-1 and TRBJ2-7; TRBD1 reflects the table's D call only, with no check against the DNA. TRBV21-1 is a pseudogene locus. This CDR3 has 17 amino acids. The CDR3 DNA reads TGTGCCAGCAGCAAATCTGTCGCTGTATGGCAGGGTAGCGAGCAGTACTTC. Amino acids: CASSKSVAVWQGSEQYF.

This clone was picked up one time. The chain couples TRBV3-1 (or the pseudogene TRBV3-2) to TRBJ2-3, with TRBD2 identical over 11 bases. J lost 1 base, V lost 2 bases, and 17 bases had no gene match. Germline V gives CDR1 LGHDT, CDR2 YNNKEL (reference sequence). The length of the CDR3 is 21 residues. The chain's CDR3 is CASSQLVGLAGGPVGTDTQYF. In DNA, the CDR3 is TGTGCCAGCAGCCAACTTGTGGGGCTAGCGGGAGGCCCAGTAGGCACAGATACGCAGTATTTT.

The CDR3 sequence is CASSQRAIPYEQYF. In DNA, the CDR3 is TGTGCCAGCAGCCAACGCGCGATCCCCTACGAGCAGTACTTC. The V gene is TRBV3-1 (or the pseudogene TRBV3-2), the J gene TRBJ2-7; D is uncertain. In germline, CDR1 is LGHDT, CDR2 YNNKEL (reference sequence). Trimming took off 2 bases at V and 2 bases at J, with 10 bases between the two ends. The CDR3 length is 14 residues.

The V gene is TRBV2, the J gene TRBJ1-1, with a weak D call TRBD1 (6 bases). The CDR3 extends over 13 amino acids. The V end lost 6 bases, the J end lost 3 bases, and 11 bases lay between the germline ends. The germline CDR1 and CDR2 sequences are SNHLY and FYNNEI. The CDR3 region is CASSFDRHTEAFF. The DNA of the CDR3 is TGTGCCAGCAGCTTCGACAGGCACACTGAAGCTTTCTTT.

The chain uses TRBV30 and TRBJ2-1; 8 bases align to TRBD2. J gave up 8 bases and V 4 bases, and 13 bases lay outside the gene matches. Germline V gene data show CDR1 as GTSNPN and CDR2 as SVGIG (reference sequence). CDR3 size: 15 residues. CDR3 nucleotides: TGTGCCTGGACTATCACCGGGACTAGTTGGTATGAGCAGTTCTTC. This codes for CAWTITGTSWYEQFF.